What follows are 30 T cell receptor beta chains derived from one specimen sequenced in a study of cytomegalovirus exposure and HLA in healthy donors. The PCR ran on 60 Vbeta and 13 Jbeta primers. Clones were read by immunoSEQ multiplex PCR, and TCRdb kept only the in-frame ones, dropping some. The table lists about 120,000 clones, around 70% of them singletons, with approximately 3.9% in the top ten. Material for sequencing was PBMCs. The source of these receptors is a man aged 35 to 55 in good health and CMV-seropositive.

The rearrangement joins TRBV15 to TRBJ2-3; D perhaps matches TRBD1 (6 bases). The germline V and J ends were trimmed by 5 bases and 5 bases, with 8 bases remaining between them. The germline V gene encodes CDR1 LNHNV and CDR2 YYDKDF (reference sequence). The CDR3 length is 12 residues. DNA of the CDR3: TGTGCCACCAGCGCAGGGGAAGATACGCAGTATTTT. Residues: CATSAGEDTQYF.

On this clone: The junction does not match germline at one end; this may be a read error. The J gene is TRBJ2-1, the V gene TRBV29-1, with 10 bases that match TRBD2. Germline assignment: CDR1 SQVTM and CDR2 ANQGSEA. The CDR3 is 15 amino acids. CDR3 in DNA: TGCAGCGTGGAAGGAACTAGCGGGGTCTACAATGAGCAGTTCTTC. Translating it yields CSVEGTSGVYNEQFF.

This rearrangement joins TRBV5-4 to TRBJ2-4; possibly TRBD1 for D (5 bases). Trimming stripped 4 bases from V and 6 bases from J, with 17 bases between. The CDR3 consists of 15 residues. Germline lookup yields CDR1 SGHNT and CDR2 YYREEE (reference sequence). The CDR3 sequence: CASSLRAGLINIQYF. The CDR3 nucleotides read TGTGCCAGCAGCCTTAGGGCAGGGTTGATAAACATTCAGTACTTC.

V and J are TRBV28 and TRBJ2-1; TRBD1 matches at 9 bases. The CDR3 contains 14 residues. The J segment lost 8 bases and the V segment lost 8 bases, leaving 10 bases of the junction unmatched. Germline V gives CDR1 MDHEN, CDR2 SYDVKM. CDR3 region: CASGHGQGLDEQFF. In DNA form, the CDR3 reads TGTGCCAGCGGTCACGGACAGGGGCTGGATGAGCAGTTCTTC. Looking up the rest from reference TRBV28 and TRBJ2-1 gives the full variable domain: DVKVTQSSRYLVKRTGEKVFLECVQDMDHENMFWYRQDPGLGLRLIYFSYDVKMKEKGDIPEGYSVSREKKERFSLILESASTNQTSMYLCASGHGQGLDEQFFGPGTRLTVL.

The chain carries TRBV6-1 and TRBJ2-5; D may be TRBD1 (6 bases). In germline, CDR1 is MNHNS, CDR2 SASEGT. This CDR3 has 14 residues. Trimming shortened V by 7 bases and J by 3 bases, and 15 bases separated the two germline ends. Written as DNA, the CDR3 is TGTGCCAGCAATAGACAGGAGATAGAAGAGACCCAGTACTTC. Protein product: CASNRQEIEETQYF.

Regarding this clone: Different DNA sequences within this sample yield the same CDR3. The chain employs TRBV5-1 and TRBJ2-7, with 11 bases lining up with TRBD1. This CDR3 contains 15 residues. The V gene's germline CDR1 is SGHRS and CDR2 YFSETQ. V shed 8 bases, J shed 3 bases, and the junction held 10 bases outside the gene matches. This chain's CDR3 is CASRPRTGGVYEQYF. CDR3 nucleotide sequence: TGCGCCAGTCGCCCTAGGACAGGGGGCGTCTACGAGCAGTACTTC.

The gene calls are TRBV5-4 and TRBJ1-2; no reliable D call. This CDR3 is 12 amino acids long. The ends were cut back, 0 bases at V and 4 bases at J, with 4 bases in the middle. Looked up from germline, CDR1 is SGHNT and CDR2 is YYREEE (reference sequence). CDR3: CASSLAGYGYTF. The CDR3 bases are TGTGCCAGCAGCTTGGCAGGCTATGGCTACACCTTC.

The chain carries TRBV28 and TRBJ1-5; 8 bases map to TRBD1. Trimming at V came to 6 bases and at J to 5 bases, leaving 3 bases not matched to a gene. Germline CDR1 and CDR2: MDHEN and SYDVKM. This CDR3 has 13 residues. CDR3 sequence: CASRETGDQPQHF. Here the CDR3 DNA reads TGTGCCAGCAGGGAGACAGGGGATCAGCCCCAGCATTTT.

The V and J genes are TRBV7-2 and TRBJ1-1; D is undetermined. The germline gives CDR1 SGHTA, CDR2 FQGNSA. Trimming stripped 6 bases from V and 7 bases from J, with 12 bases between. The CDR3 totals 12 residues. CDR3 DNA sequence: TGTGCCAGCAGAAGCGCCCATCATGAAGCTTTCTTT. Translation gives CASRSAHHEAFF. The complete variable domain, with remaining parts taken from reference TRBV7-2 and TRBJ1-1, reads GAGVSQSPSNKVTEKGKDVELRCDPISGHTALYWYRQSLGQGLEFLIYFQGNSAPDKSGLPSDRFSAERTGGSVSTLTIQRTQQEDSAVYLCASRSAHHEAFFGQGTRLTVV.

The chain is built from TRBV7-9 and TRBJ1-1, with D tentatively TRBD1 (6 bases). Trimming shortened V by 3 bases and J by 0 bases, and 17 bases separated the two germline ends. Per the germline V gene, CDR1 is SEHNR and CDR2 is FQNEAQ (reference sequence). This CDR3 spans 17 amino acids. CDR3 nucleotides: TGTGCCAGCAGCTTCCCCCTCGTCGACAGGCTGAACACTGAAGCTTTCTTT. Translation: CASSFPLVDRLNTEAFF.

This clone occurred once. The V gene is TRBV10-3, the J gene TRBJ1-2; TRBD1 matches 10 bases. Germline V lookup: CDR1 ENHRY, CDR2 SYGVKD. The junction had 5 bases not matched to a gene; V was cut back by 6 bases and J by 1 base. This CDR3 contains 15 residues. This CDR3 is CAIRGQGDFNYGYTF. The CDR3 nucleotides are TGTGCCATCAGAGGACAGGGGGACTTTAACTATGGCTACACCTTC.

The V and J genes are TRBV6-5 and TRBJ1-1; TRBD1 might be the D (5 bases). Trimming cost V 2 bases and J 1 base, with 11 bases left between them. Germline CDR1 MNHEY, CDR2 SVGAGI. The length of the CDR3 is 15 residues. The CDR3 coding sequence is TGTGCCAGCAGTTACAGGGGATCGGGGAACACTGAAGCTTTCTTT. Translated, it gives CASSYRGSGNTEAFF.

J is TRBJ1-1 and V is TRBV5-1; D might be TRBD1 (6 bases). CDR1 is SGHRS and CDR2 is YFSETQ in the germline V gene. CDR3 length: 14 residues. Trimming took 3 bases from V and 2 from J, leaving 11 bases between them. Here the CDR3 reads CASSSGTHNTEAFF. DNA of the CDR3: TGCGCCAGCAGCTCCGGGACACACAACACTGAAGCTTTCTTT.

The rearrangement joins TRBV7-2 to TRBJ2-7, with 12 bases that match TRBD2. From germline, CDR1 is SGHTA and CDR2 FQGNSA. CDR3 length equals 15 residues. The V and J ends lost 5 bases and 4 bases, in that order; junction bases with no gene match: 6. The CDR3 DNA is TGTGCCAGCAGCCCCCGACTAGCGGGAGTTTACGAGCAGTACTTC. Its translation: CASSPRLAGVYEQYF.

The chain links TRBV2 to TRBJ2-7; maybe TRBD1 (5 bases). V gave up 3 bases and J gave up 4 bases, with 10 bases separating them. Germline CDR1 and CDR2: SNHLY and FYNNEI. The CDR3 consists of 13 residues. This CDR3 is CASSDRVVYEQYF. The CDR3 nucleotides are TGTGCCAGCAGTGACAGGGTGGTGTACGAGCAGTACTTC.

The gene calls are TRBV11-2 and TRBJ2-3; 9 positions match TRBD1. The CDR3 consists of 15 residues. Germline assignment: CDR1 SGHAT and CDR2 FQNNGV. Trimming at V came to 3 bases and at J to 3 bases, leaving 4 bases not matched to a gene. Here the CDR3 DNA reads TGTGCCAGCAGCTTGGACAGGGGAGATACAGATACGCAGTATTTT. Translation gives CASSLDRGDTDTQYF.

V is TRBV28 and J is TRBJ1-2, with 7 bases identical to TRBD1. This CDR3 has 11 amino acids. Germline CDR1 is MDHEN and CDR2 is SYDVKM. J was trimmed by 8 bases and V by 9 bases; bases with no gene match: 6. The CDR3 sequence: CASLGGRGYTF. The CDR3 nucleotides read TGTGCCAGTCTAGGGGGCCGAGGCTACACCTTC.

The CDR3 region is CASSLSGQGVDEQFF. CDR3 coding DNA: TGTGCCAGCAGCTTATCGGGACAGGGAGTCGATGAGCAGTTCTTC. The chain has TRBV13 and TRBJ2-1, with 9 bases aligning to TRBD1. CDR3 length: 15 amino acids. The ends lost 2 bases at V and 8 bases at J; junction bases unmatched: 7. CDR1 is PRHDT and CDR2 is FYEKMQ in the germline V gene (reference sequence).

This clone was observed a few times. The chain joins TRBV6-4 to TRBJ1-4, with 8 positions matching TRBD1. J was trimmed by 6 bases and V by 0 bases; bases with no gene match: 6. CDR1 is MRHNA and CDR2 is SNTAGT in the germline V gene. The CDR3 covers 16 residues. The CDR3 nucleotides are TGTGCCAGCAGTGACTCAAGACAGGGGAGCCATGAAAAACTGTTTTTT. The encoded protein is CASSDSRQGSHEKLFF.

The rearrangement uses TRBV7-9 and TRBJ1-5, with D possibly being TRBD1 (6 bases). The V gene lost 4 bases and the J gene lost 5 bases, with 15 bases spanning the gap. The CDR3 is made up of 15 amino acids. Germline V gene sequence: CDR1 SEHNR, CDR2 FQNEAQ (reference sequence). The CDR3 nucleotides are TGTGCCAGCAGCTCCGAATTACAGGGATATCAGCCCCAGCATTTT. It encodes CASSSELQGYQPQHF.

This clone was seen more than once but under ten times. The rearrangement links TRBV6-1 to TRBJ1-2; D perhaps matches TRBD1 (6 bases). Germline V gene lookup returns CDR1 MNHNS and CDR2 SASEGT. Trimming removed 6 bases at V and 7 bases at J, with 12 bases between. This CDR3 comprises 12 residues. CDR3 loop: CASRTGFSGYTF. The CDR3 nucleotides read TGTGCCAGCAGGACAGGTTTCAGTGGCTACACCTTC.

This clone occurred a few times. V usage is TRBV5-1 and J usage is TRBJ2-3, with 7 bases matching TRBD2. CDR3 length: 16 amino acids. V trimming: 0 bases; J trimming: 0 bases; junction bases outside the gene matches: 4. CDR1 SGHRS and CDR2 YFSETQ come from the germline V gene. CDR3 DNA sequence: TGCGCCAGCAGCTTGGAGGGGCGGGGGAGCACAGATACGCAGTATTTT. Its protein is CASSLEGRGSTDTQYF.

This chain links TRBV5-4 with TRBJ1-3; D gene uncertain. Germline assignment: CDR1 SGHNT and CDR2 YYREEE (reference sequence). The CDR3 length is 14 residues. V dropped 2 bases and J dropped 4 bases, with 10 bases sitting between them. This CDR3 is CASSFRGAGNTIYF. The CDR3 DNA reads as TGTGCCAGCAGCTTCCGGGGAGCCGGAAACACCATATATTTT.

The V gene is TRBV19, the J gene TRBJ2-2, with D possibly TRBD1 on 6 matching bases. The germline V and J ends were trimmed by 6 bases and 3 bases, with 14 bases remaining between them. The CDR3 is 15 amino acids. Germline loops: CDR1 LNHDA, CDR2 SQIVND (reference sequence). CDR3 bases: TGTGCCAGTAGGATGACAGGTGGGGACACCGGGGAGCTGTTTTTT. Its protein is CASRMTGGDTGELFF. The entire variable domain, with the rest obtained from reference TRBV19 and TRBJ2-2, is as follows: DGGITQSPKYLFRKEGQNVTLSCEQNLNHDAMYWYRQDPGQGLRLIYYSQIVNDFQKGDIAEGYSVSREKKESFPLTVTSAQKNPTAFYLCASRMTGGDTGELFFGEGSRLTVL.

Only a few counts were recorded for this clone. V usage is TRBV27 and J usage is TRBJ2-1; 12 bases line up with TRBD2. V shed 3 bases, J shed 5 bases, and the junction held 5 bases outside the gene matches. Germline-derived CDR1 and CDR2 are MNHEY and SMNVEV (reference sequence). The CDR3 is made up of 16 amino acids. Here the CDR3 DNA reads TGTGCCAGCAGTTTGCGGCTAGCGGGAGGGCACAATGAGCAGTTCTTC. Protein product: CASSLRLAGGHNEQFF.

This clone was seen just once. V and J are TRBV7-9 and TRBJ1-2; TRBD1 matches at 8 bases. The J segment lost 4 bases and the V segment lost 11 bases, leaving 15 bases of the junction unmatched. The length of the CDR3 is 15 residues. Germline CDR1 is SEHNR and CDR2 is FQNEAQ (reference sequence). CDR3 DNA: TGTGCCGGGGGCACTGCAGGGGGCTTATCCTATGGCTACACCTTC. Protein sequence: CAGGTAGGLSYGYTF.

The CDR3, as DNA: TGTGCCAGCAGTGTACAGGGGACGAACACCGGGGAGCTGTTTTTT. It yields the protein CASSVQGTNTGELFF. The chain combines TRBV6-1 with TRBJ2-2, with 7 bases fitting TRBD1. CDR3 length: 15 amino acids. V shed 4 bases and J 0 bases; nucleotides not matched to a gene: 2. Germline loops: CDR1 MNHNS, CDR2 SASEGT.

The chain joins TRBV4-3 to TRBJ2-5; 9 bases line up with TRBD1. V gave up 0 bases and J gave up 4 bases; unmatched junction bases: 15. Per the germline V gene, CDR1 is LGHNA and CDR2 is YSLEER. The length of the CDR3 is 19 residues. CDR3 protein: CASSQDLGWATGGGETQYF. The CDR3 region has the DNA TGCGCCAGCAGCCAAGATTTGGGATGGGCAACAGGGGGCGGAGAGACCCAGTACTTC.

The chain is built from TRBV29-1 and TRBJ1-2; 8 nucleotides agree with TRBD1. The CDR3 loop spans 11 amino acids. V shed 7 bases and J 7 bases; nucleotides not matched to a gene: 5. The V gene's germline CDR1 is SQVTM and CDR2 ANQGSEA. CDR3 coding DNA: TGCAGCGGGACAGGGAGGGGTGGCTACACCTTC. This gives the protein CSGTGRGGYTF.

This chain links TRBV25-1 with TRBJ1-2; D is undetermined. V lost 6 bases to trimming and J lost 5 bases, with 16 bases between them. Germline assignment: CDR1 MGHDK and CDR2 SYGVNS. The CDR3 runs 14 residues. CDR3 amino acids: CASSHHPEEYGYTF. The CDR3 bases are TGTGCCAGCAGCCACCACCCTGAGGAGTATGGCTACACCTTC.